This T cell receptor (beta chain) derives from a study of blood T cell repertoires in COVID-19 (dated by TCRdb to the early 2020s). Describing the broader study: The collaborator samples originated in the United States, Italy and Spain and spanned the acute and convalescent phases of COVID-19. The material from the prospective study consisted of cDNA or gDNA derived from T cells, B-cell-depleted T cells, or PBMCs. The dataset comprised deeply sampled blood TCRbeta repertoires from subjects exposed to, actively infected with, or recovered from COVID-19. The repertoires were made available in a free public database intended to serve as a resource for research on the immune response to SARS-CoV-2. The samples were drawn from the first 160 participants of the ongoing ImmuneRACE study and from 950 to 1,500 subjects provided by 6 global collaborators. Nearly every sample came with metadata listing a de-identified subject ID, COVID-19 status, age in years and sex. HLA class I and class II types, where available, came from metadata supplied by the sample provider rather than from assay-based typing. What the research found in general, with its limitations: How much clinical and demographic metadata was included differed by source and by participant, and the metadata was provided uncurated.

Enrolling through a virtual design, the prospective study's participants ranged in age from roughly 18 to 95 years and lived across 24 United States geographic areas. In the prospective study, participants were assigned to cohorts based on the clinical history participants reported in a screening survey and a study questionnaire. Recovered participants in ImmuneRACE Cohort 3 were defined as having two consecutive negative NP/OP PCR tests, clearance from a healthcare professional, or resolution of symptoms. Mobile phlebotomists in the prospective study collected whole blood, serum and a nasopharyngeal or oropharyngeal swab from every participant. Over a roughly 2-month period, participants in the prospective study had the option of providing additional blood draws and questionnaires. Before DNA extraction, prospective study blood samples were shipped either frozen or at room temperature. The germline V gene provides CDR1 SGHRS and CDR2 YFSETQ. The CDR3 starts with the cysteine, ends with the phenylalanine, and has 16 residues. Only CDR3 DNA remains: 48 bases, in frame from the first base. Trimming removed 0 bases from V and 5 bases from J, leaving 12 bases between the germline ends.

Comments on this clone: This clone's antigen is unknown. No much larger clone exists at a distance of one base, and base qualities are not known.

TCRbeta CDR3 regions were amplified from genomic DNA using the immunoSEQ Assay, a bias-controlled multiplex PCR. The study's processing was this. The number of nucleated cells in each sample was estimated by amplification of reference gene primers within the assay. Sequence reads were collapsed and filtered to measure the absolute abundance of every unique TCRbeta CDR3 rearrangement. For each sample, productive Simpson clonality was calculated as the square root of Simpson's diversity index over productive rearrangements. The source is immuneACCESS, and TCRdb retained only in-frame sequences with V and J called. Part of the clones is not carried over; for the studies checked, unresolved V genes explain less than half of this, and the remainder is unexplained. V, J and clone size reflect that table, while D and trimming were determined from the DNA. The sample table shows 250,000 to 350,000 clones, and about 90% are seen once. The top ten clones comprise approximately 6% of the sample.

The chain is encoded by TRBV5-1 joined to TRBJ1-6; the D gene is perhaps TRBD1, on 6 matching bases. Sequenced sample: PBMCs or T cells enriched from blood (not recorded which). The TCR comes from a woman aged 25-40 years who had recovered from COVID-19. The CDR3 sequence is CASSLVRGDDNSPLHF. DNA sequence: TGCGCCAGCAGCTTGGTCAGGGGCGATGATAATTCACCCCTCCACTTT.